These T cell receptor beta chains were read from a single sample in a study of T cell repertoires in cytomegalovirus infection. TCRdb redid the calling of the reads with MiXCR, one entry per CDR3 protein. The table shows some 800,000 distinct CDR3 sequences, with about 29% occurring only once. No antigens are known for them. The source material was cultured CD8+ T cells from PBMCs, sampled from culture after CMV antigen stimulation. These receptors were collected from a human donor in good health (CMV status not recorded). Some clones in this sample may be carry-over from other donors' samples. Each CDR3 is given with its conserved first and last residue. D genes are given only for firm matches. Size tells how often a clone was seen (once, few, many) or the class of an expanded clone, and some rows leave it out.

TRBV14	few	TRBJ1-1	TRBD1	CASSHRDRENTEAFF	TGTGCCAGCAGCCATCGGGACAGGGAGAACACTGAAGCTTTCTTT
TRBV12-3/TRBV12-4	few	TRBJ1-1	.	CASSWGIGNTEAFF	TGTGCCAGCAGTTGGGGGATCGGAAACACTGAAGCTTTCTTT
TRBV4-1	few	TRBJ2-3	TRBD2	CASSQEFLLAGGPDTQYF	TGCGCCAGCAGCCAAGAGTTTCTACTAGCGGGGGGGCCGGATACGCAGTATTTT
TRBV7-8	few	TRBJ2-2	.	CASSRTGSGELFF	TGTGCCAGCAGCCGGACCGGGTCCGGGGAGCTGTTTTTT
TRBV7-3	few	TRBJ1-2	TRBD1	CASSYRTGGIYGYTF	TGTGCCAGCAGCTACAGGACAGGGGGCATCTATGGCTACACCTTC
TRBV5-1	once	TRBJ1-4	.	CASSLGCWEEKLFF	TGCGCCAGCAGCTTAGGGTGCTGGGAAGAAAAACTGTTTTTT
TRBV5-6	few	TRBJ2-7	.	CASSFGPTGHYEQYF	TGTGCCAGCAGCTTTGGTCCGACAGGACACTACGAGCAGTACTTC
TRBV7-2	.	TRBJ2-5	.	CASSLGYYGSQETQYF	TGTGCCAGCAGCTTGGGATATTACGGCAGCCAAGAGACCCAGTACTTC
TRBV11-2	many	TRBJ2-5	TRBD1	CASSFGQGETQYF	TGTGCCAGCAGCTTCGGACAGGGGGAGACCCAGTACTTC
TRBV11-2	.	TRBJ1-5	TRBD1	CASSPETGGFDQPQHF	TGTGCCAGCAGCCCCGAGACAGGGGGATTTGATCAGCCCCAGCATTTT
TRBV6-6	.	TRBJ1-2	.	CASSRTEPFNYGYTF	TGTGCCAGCAGTCGGACTGAACCGTTTAACTATGGCTACACCTTC
TRBV6-6	few	TRBJ1-5	TRBD1	CASSYWIYGTADQPQHF	TGTGCCAGCAGTTACTGGATCTATGGGACAGCGGATCAGCCCCAGCATTTT
TRBV5-5	few	TRBJ2-1	TRBD2	CASSAQLAGGRDEQFF	TGTGCCAGCAGCGCGCAACTAGCGGGGGGGCGCGACGAGCAGTTCTTC
TRBV6-2/TRBV6-3	few	TRBJ2-5	.	CASRTRRTASRETQYF	TGTGCCAGCAGAACGCGCCGGACAGCCAGCCGGGAGACCCAGTACTTC
TRBV19	few	TRBJ1-3	.	CASNKGGPGNTIYF	TGTGCCAGTAACAAAGGAGGACCTGGAAACACCATATATTTT
TRBV6-1	few	TRBJ1-5	.	CASSERAVNQPQHF	TGTGCCAGCAGTGAACGGGCGGTGAATCAGCCCCAGCATTTT
TRBV27	.	TRBJ1-4	TRBD1	CASSSRQGNEKLFF	TGTGCCAGCAGTTCCCGACAGGGTAATGAAAAACTGTTTTTT
TRBV7-9	.	TRBJ2-5	TRBD1	CASSGQGPEETQYF	TGTGCCAGCAGCGGACAGGGGCCGGAGGAGACCCAGTACTTC
TRBV6-2/TRBV6-3	many	TRBJ1-1	.	CASSYSSRGTEAFF	TGTGCCAGCAGTTACTCGTCCAGGGGTACTGAAGCTTTCTTT
TRBV12-3/TRBV12-4	.	TRBJ2-3	TRBD1	CASSFTGGDTQYF	TGTGCCAGCAGTTTTACAGGGGGAGATACGCAGTATTTT
TRBV19	few	TRBJ2-7	.	CASSMFGILYEQYF	TGTGCCAGTAGTATGTTCGGGATCCTCTACGAGCAGTACTTC
TRBV2	few	TRBJ2-5	TRBD2	CASSELSSGGQETQYF	TGTGCCAGCAGTGAACTTTCTAGCGGGGGGCAAGAGACCCAGTACTTC
TRBV4-3	.	TRBJ2-3	TRBD2	CASSQWTSGPLTDTQYF	TGCGCCAGCAGCCAATGGACTAGCGGGCCCCTCACAGATACGCAGTATTTT
TRBV14	.	TRBJ1-2	.	CASSPLIGYHNYGYTF	TGTGCCAGCAGCCCCCTCATAGGCTACCATAACTATGGCTACACCTTC
TRBV4-3	few	TRBJ1-2	.	CASSQVWQSRNYGYTF	TGCGCCAGCAGCCAAGTTTGGCAGTCAAGAAACTATGGCTACACCTTC
TRBV11-2	.	TRBJ1-1	TRBD1	CASSQHLPGQGNTEAFF	TGTGCCAGCAGCCAACACCTCCCGGGACAGGGGAACACTGAAGCTTTCTTT